Following are 2 T cell receptor beta chains from one sample sequenced in a study of T cells in Graves' hyperthyroidism and ophthalmopathy. There were TCR beta CDR3 regions amplified from RNA transcripts. HTBI primers were employed in a first-round RT-PCR of the TCR CDR3. TCRdb reprocessed the multiplex PCR reads with MiXCR, giving one entry per CDR3 protein. This table has a few hundred thousand distinct CDR3 sequences, over 15% appearing once. The specimen sequenced was blood. All receptors come from a woman aged 55-69 years with Graves' ophthalmopathy.

This clonotype occurred many times. The chain is built from TRBV6-1 and TRBJ2-1; 11 nucleotides match TRBD2. The CDR3 extends over 17 amino acids. Trimming at V came to 4 bases and at J to 4 bases, leaving 9 bases not matched to a gene. Germline CDR1 reads MNHNS; CDR2 reads SASEGT. CDR3 nucleotides: TGTGCCAGCAGTGCACCTTTGGGACTAGCGGATTACAATGAGCAGTTCTTC. Protein product: CASSAPLGLADYNEQFF.

In this sample, this clonotype turned up a few times. Written as DNA, the CDR3 is TGCGCCAGCAGCCCCCCGAGTGGGGCGCTTGGTAAGCTCGACTACAATGAGCAGTTCTTC. Its protein product is CASSPPSGALGKLDYNEQFF. The chain recombines TRBV5-1 with TRBJ2-1, with TRBD1 as a possible D gene (5 bases). This CDR3 region has 20 residues. The V end lost 4 bases, the J end lost 3 bases, and 29 bases lay between the germline ends. Germline V CDR1 and CDR2: SGHRS, YFSETQ.